The 26 T cell receptor beta chains given below trace back to one sample, sequenced in a study of T cells after yellow fever vaccination. Using its own MiXCR run on the 5' RACE reads, TCRdb lists one record per CDR3 protein. The sample yields 400,000 to 450,000 distinct CDR3 sequences, around a sixth seen once. The sample here was PBMCs, taken before the yellow fever booster vaccination. The receptors here all came from a man between 18 and 35 years old who received the YFV17D yellow fever vaccine.

The chain is built from TRBV27 and TRBJ1-6, with D perhaps TRBD1 (6 bases). In germline, CDR1 is MNHEY, CDR2 SMNVEV (reference sequence). The CDR3 runs 14 residues. Trimming pared 6 bases from V and 9 bases from J, leaving 15 bases between. This CDR3 reads CASSLGGARSPLHF. DNA of the CDR3: TGTGCCAGCAGCTTAGGGGGGGCGCGTTCACCCCTCCACTTT.

This clonotype was picked up many times. This chain uses TRBV7-2 with TRBJ1-2; no definite D call. V was trimmed by 0 bases and J by 2 bases, leaving 7 bases between them. The CDR3 has 14 residues. Per germline, CDR1 SGHTA and CDR2 FQGNSA. CDR3 nucleotide sequence: TGTGCCAGCAGCTTAGCGACCAGCAACTATGGCTACACCTTC. Protein sequence: CASSLATSNYGYTF.

The sample holds a few counts of this clonotype. The rearrangement links TRBV20-1 to TRBJ2-1; no clear D. The CDR3 extends over 14 amino acids. CDR1 and CDR2 (germline): DFQATT, SNEGSKA (reference sequence). The ends were cut back, 5 bases at V and 0 bases at J, with 11 bases in the middle. The chain's CDR3 is CSAAAPSSYNEQFF. CDR3 bases: TGCAGTGCTGCAGCTCCCAGCTCCTACAATGAGCAGTTCTTC.

In its sample, this clonotype was seen a few times. The chain links TRBV20-1 to TRBJ2-1; no reliable D call. The CDR3 sequence is 18 residues long. Between the trimmed V and J ends, which lost 0 bases and 3 bases, there was a span of 21 bases. Germline V gene lookup returns CDR1 DFQATT and CDR2 SNEGSKA (reference sequence). CDR3 amino acids: CSARDNQDNSRRYNEQFF. In DNA form, the CDR3 reads TGCAGTGCTAGAGATAACCAAGATAACAGCAGGCGCTACAATGAGCAGTTCTTC.

Only a few counts were recorded for this clonotype. This chain links TRBV12-3 or TRBV12-4 with TRBJ2-1; possibly TRBD2 for D (5 bases). V lost 2 bases to trimming and J lost 12 bases, with 14 bases between them. The CDR3 is 13 amino acids. The CDR3: CASSLLSGSLQFF. The CDR3 DNA is TGTGCCAGCAGTTTACTTTCGGGAAGTCTGCAGTTCTTC.

This clonotype was picked up a small number of times. V usage is TRBV15 and J usage is TRBJ1-1; D is undetermined. Trimming left V 4 bases short and J 1 base short, with 13 bases between. This CDR3 is built from 15 residues. The V gene's germline CDR1 is LNHNV and CDR2 YYDKDF (reference sequence). The CDR3, as DNA: TGTGCCACCAGCAACCCCATACGCGGGAACACTGAAGCTTTCTTT. Its protein product is CATSNPIRGNTEAFF.

In this sample, this clonotype turned up a few times. The V call is TRBV20-1, the J call TRBJ2-5; 7 nucleotides match TRBD1. This CDR3 is 13 amino acids long. Germline V gene lookup returns CDR1 DFQATT and CDR2 SNEGSKA (reference sequence). V gave up 5 bases and J gave up 5 bases; unmatched junction bases: 8. The CDR3 is CSAQLQGVETQYF. The CDR3 coding sequence is TGCAGTGCTCAGCTTCAGGGGGTGGAGACCCAGTACTTC.

J is TRBJ1-1 and V is TRBV27; D might be TRBD1 (6 bases). CDR1 MNHEY and CDR2 SMNVEV come from the germline V gene (reference sequence). CDR3 length: 15 amino acids. V was shortened by 5 bases and J by 1 base, with 14 bases between the two germline ends. The CDR3, as DNA: TGTGCCAGCAGTGTTACCAAGGGACAGAACACTGAAGCTTTCTTT. Translated: CASSVTKGQNTEAFF.

This clonotype turned up a few times. CDR3 protein: CASSPREVTSGGGTDTQYF. CDR3 sequence (DNA): TGTGCCAGCTCACCACGCGAAGTGACTAGCGGGGGGGGCACAGATACGCAGTATTTT. The chain combines TRBV18 with TRBJ2-3, with TRBD2 identical over 14 bases. After removal of 1 base from V and 1 base from J, the junction contained 7 bases not matched to a gene. The CDR3 contains 19 residues. Germline CDR1 and CDR2: KGHSH and LQKENI.

This chain links TRBV6-1 with TRBJ2-7; weak D call: TRBD1 (6 bases). Germline V CDR1 and CDR2: MNHNS, SASEGT. CDR3 length: 16 amino acids. Trimming pared 7 bases from V and 3 bases from J, leaving 22 bases between. The CDR3 DNA is TGTGCCAGCACCCGGGACATCCTAAAAGGAGGCTACGAGCAGTACTTC. This codes for CASTRDILKGGYEQYF.

The chain couples TRBV19 to TRBJ1-4, with TRBD1 identical over 9 bases. Unmatched junction bases numbered 14, after V lost 5 bases and J lost 7 bases. The germline V gene has CDR1 LNHDA and CDR2 SQIVND (reference sequence). The CDR3 consists of 17 residues. CDR3 region: CASSFVPGQGSSEKLFF. In DNA, the CDR3 is TGTGCCAGTAGTTTCGTCCCGGGACAGGGATCAAGTGAAAAACTGTTTTTT.

The CDR3 loop reads CASSQDRLWGYTF. DNA of the CDR3: TGCGCCAGCAGCCAGGACAGGCTATGGGGCTACACCTTC. The chain links TRBV4-3 to TRBJ1-2, with 7 positions matching TRBD1. Unmatched junction bases numbered 6, after V lost 3 bases and J lost 8 bases. Germline V gene lookup returns CDR1 LGHNA and CDR2 YSLEER. The length of the CDR3 is 13 residues.

V gene TRBV7-2 combines with J gene TRBJ1-1; D unresolved. The CDR3 runs to 12 residues. V lost 0 bases to trimming and J lost 3 bases, with 2 bases between them. Germline loops: CDR1 SGHTA, CDR2 FQGNSA. The CDR3, as DNA: TGTGCCAGCAGCTTAGCCTACACTGAAGCTTTCTTT. Its protein is CASSLAYTEAFF.

The rearrangement joins TRBV4-3 to TRBJ2-7; TRBD1 might be the D (6 bases). The CDR3 is 17 amino acids. Between the trimmed V and J ends, which lost 0 bases and 6 bases, there was a span of 21 bases. CDR1 is LGHNA, CDR2 YSLEER, per germline. CDR3 in amino acids: CASSQDRGGSGGSEQYF. CDR3 bases: TGCGCCAGCAGCCAAGATCGAGGGGGATCGGGCGGTAGCGAGCAGTACTTC.

This sequence joins TRBV20-1 and TRBJ2-1; no definite D call. This CDR3 has 13 residues. Trimming pared 5 bases from V and 7 bases from J, leaving 15 bases between. Germline V CDR1 and CDR2: DFQATT, SNEGSKA (reference sequence). CDR3 coding DNA: TGCAGTGCTCCCTCATATAACCTAAATGAGCAGTTCTTC. Translating it yields CSAPSYNLNEQFF.

This clonotype was observed a few times. The germline gene is not matched at one end of the junction; a read error may be the cause. The chain recombines TRBV4-3 with TRBJ1-6; D unresolved. Germline CDR1 and CDR2: LGHNA and YSLEER. CDR3 length equals 15 residues. The chain's CDR3 is CASSRGASYNSPLHF. CDR3 DNA sequence: TGCGCCAGCAGCCGGGGTGCGTCCTACAATTCACCCCTCCACTTT.

The chain carries TRBV20-1 and TRBJ1-2; no reliable D call. The germline CDR1 and CDR2 sequences are DFQATT and SNEGSKA (reference sequence). This CDR3 has 11 residues. Trimming stripped 1 base from V and 6 bases from J, with 6 bases between. The CDR3 sequence: CSARGQHGYTF. In DNA form, the CDR3 reads TGCAGTGCTAGAGGGCAGCATGGCTACACCTTC.

Concerning this clonotype itself: Compared with germline, one end of the junction differs, possibly owing to a read error. J is TRBJ2-3 and V is TRBV5-1, with D possibly matching TRBD2 (6 bases). The germline CDR1 and CDR2 sequences are SGHRS and YFSETQ. The CDR3 is made up of 14 amino acids. This CDR3 reads CPSSLGLGTDTQYF. The CDR3 DNA sequence: TGCCCCAGCAGCTTGGGACTGGGCACAGATACGCAGTATTTT.

The J gene is TRBJ2-5, the V gene TRBV28, with 7 bases lining up with TRBD1. Germline CDR1 and CDR2: MDHEN and SYDVKM. The CDR3 runs to 14 residues. After removal of 6 bases from V and 5 bases from J, the junction contained 9 bases not matched to a gene. The CDR3 DNA is TGTGCCAGCAGCGGGACAGCTCCTTGGGAGACCCAGTACTTC. Protein: CASSGTAPWETQYF.

In nucleotides, the CDR3 is TGTGCCAGCAGCTTAGTTGGAATATATGGCTACACCTTC. Amino acids: CASSLVGIYGYTF. This rearrangement joins TRBV7-9 to TRBJ1-2; no clear D gene. The CDR3 is made up of 13 amino acids. Per germline, CDR1 SEHNR and CDR2 FQNEAQ (reference sequence). V was shortened by 1 base and J by 5 bases, with 8 bases between the two germline ends.

Only a few counts were recorded for this clonotype. The chain uses TRBV7-3 and TRBJ2-7; either TRBD1 or TRBD2 may supply D (5 bases each). The CDR3 is 13 residues long. Germline loops: CDR1 SGHTA, CDR2 FQGTGA. V was cut by 2 bases and J by 5 bases, with 10 bases left in between. In DNA form, the CDR3 reads TGTGCCAGCAGCTTAGGGGCGAGGGACGAGCAGTACTTC. This encodes CASSLGARDEQYF.

The rearrangement joins TRBV24-1 to TRBJ2-1, with 14 bases identical to TRBD2. The CDR3 loop spans 16 amino acids. Germline CDR1 reads KGHDR; CDR2 reads SFDVKD. V dropped 10 bases and J dropped 5; count of bases not matched to a gene: 9. In DNA form, the CDR3 reads TGTGCCACTTCGCCGGGACTAGCGGGGGTTGACAATGAGCAGTTCTTC. Its protein is CATSPGLAGVDNEQFF.

Only a few counts were recorded for this clonotype. The chain is built from TRBV5-1 and TRBJ1-2; no firm D call. Trimming removed 0 bases from V and 9 bases from J, with 15 bases in between. The CDR3 runs 14 residues. Germline CDR1 is SGHRS and CDR2 is YFSETQ. The CDR3 loop reads CASSLDSTGNSYTF. The CDR3 DNA reads TGCGCCAGCAGCTTGGATTCTACCGGGAACAGCTACACCTTC.

The chain uses TRBV5-5 and TRBJ2-6; weak D call: TRBD1 (6 bases). The V gene lost 4 bases and the J gene lost 0 bases, with 17 bases spanning the gap. Germline assignment: CDR1 SGHKS and CDR2 YYEKEE (reference sequence). The CDR3 has 18 amino acids. This chain's CDR3 is CASSVQQGIISGANVLTF. The CDR3 DNA is TGTGCCAGCAGCGTCCAACAGGGTATCATCTCTGGGGCCAACGTCCTGACTTTC.

The table lists this clonotype with a few counts. This sequence joins TRBV7-2 and TRBJ2-7, with TRBD1 identical over 8 bases. Germline V gene lookup returns CDR1 SGHTA and CDR2 FQGNSA. The ends lost 5 bases at V and 1 base at J; junction bases unmatched: 4. The CDR3 runs 14 residues. CDR3 sequence reads: CASSTGTGSYEQYV. The CDR3 DNA sequence: TGTGCCAGCAGCACCGGGACAGGATCCTACGAGCAGTACGTC.

This clonotype has a handful of counts. This sequence joins TRBV7-3 and TRBJ2-7; D is possibly TRBD1 (6 bases). CDR1 SGHTA and CDR2 FQGTGA come from the germline V gene. The V end lost 3 bases, the J end lost 3 bases, and 9 bases lay between the germline ends. The CDR3 spans 13 residues. CDR3: CASSFDRFYEQYF. CDR3 bases: TGTGCCAGCAGCTTCGACAGGTTCTACGAGCAGTACTTC.